This TCR beta chain emerged from a study of T cell responses to AZD1222 COVID-19 vaccine. The study, taken as a whole, reports: Among spike-specific TCRs, nearly half reportedly target unmutated variant regions. Females outnumbered males among donors, who were mostly white British; clonal diversity was possibly underestimated. CD4 TCRs linked to vaccination spanned spike, dominating at 160-218 and 743-854.

With respect to this clone: Its matching antigen is unknown.

Germline lookup yields CDR1 SNHLY and CDR2 FYNNEI. Trimming removed 7 bases from V and 4 bases from J, with 16 bases in between. The CDR3 is 14 residues long. Method: immunoSEQ multiplex PCR; TCRdb's copy keeps in-frame clones and lacks some. The sample yields about 88,000 clones, roughly nine tenths seen once. This chain joins TRBV2 and TRBJ2-5; D not resolved. This receptor was identified in an adult in good health. This sample comprised peripheral blood, obtained on day 0 of AZD1222 vaccination. CDR3 residues: CASTSWITTETQYF. The CDR3 DNA reads TGTGCCAGCACCAGTTGGATCACTACAGAGACCCAGTACTTC.